The present T cell receptor (beta chain) was sequenced within a study of T-cell memory formation after mild COVID-19. Study-level information: Largely, the TCR clusters proved donor specific. Study-wide points: Clones shrinking between day 15 and 85 showed a balanced CD4/CD8 split, and those that grew later tilted toward CD4+.

Sample barcodes and UMIs were carried by the TCR alpha and TCR beta cDNA libraries that 5'RACE generated with constant-segment primers. MiXCR, applied by TCRdb to the 5' RACE reads, yields one record per CDR3 protein. The table lists about 350,000 distinct CDR3 sequences, roughly an eighth of them singletons. Note on this clonotype: Its matching antigen is unknown.

Trimming removed 0 bases at V and 0 bases at J, with 10 bases between. In germline, CDR1 is SGHDT, CDR2 YYEEEE. The CDR3 extends over 16 amino acids. The rearrangement joins TRBV5-6 to TRBJ1-5; D is unclear. This clonotype was obtained from a man aged 18 to 29 who had mild COVID-19 (a few samples of this study predate the infection). Cell type and time point are not known. The sequenced sample was PBMCs or a T cell subset sorted from them (not recorded which). The CDR3 bases are TGTGCCAGCAGCTTGGGGGGTAGCTATAGCAATCAGCCCCAGCATTTT. It encodes CASSLGGSYSNQPQHF.